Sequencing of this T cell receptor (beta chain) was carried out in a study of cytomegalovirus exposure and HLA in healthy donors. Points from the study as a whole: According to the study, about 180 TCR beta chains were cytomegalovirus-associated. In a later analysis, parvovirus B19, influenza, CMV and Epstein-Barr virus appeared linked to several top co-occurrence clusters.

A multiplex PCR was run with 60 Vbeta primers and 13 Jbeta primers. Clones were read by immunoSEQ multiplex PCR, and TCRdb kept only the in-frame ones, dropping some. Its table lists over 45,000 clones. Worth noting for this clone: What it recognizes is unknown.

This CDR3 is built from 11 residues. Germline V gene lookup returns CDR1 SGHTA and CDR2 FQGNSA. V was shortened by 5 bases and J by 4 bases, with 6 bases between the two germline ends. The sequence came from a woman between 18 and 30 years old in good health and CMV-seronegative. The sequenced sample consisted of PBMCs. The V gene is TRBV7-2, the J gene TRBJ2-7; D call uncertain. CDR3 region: CASSPSYEQYF. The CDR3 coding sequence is TGTGCCAGCAGCCCTTCTTACGAGCAGTACTTC.